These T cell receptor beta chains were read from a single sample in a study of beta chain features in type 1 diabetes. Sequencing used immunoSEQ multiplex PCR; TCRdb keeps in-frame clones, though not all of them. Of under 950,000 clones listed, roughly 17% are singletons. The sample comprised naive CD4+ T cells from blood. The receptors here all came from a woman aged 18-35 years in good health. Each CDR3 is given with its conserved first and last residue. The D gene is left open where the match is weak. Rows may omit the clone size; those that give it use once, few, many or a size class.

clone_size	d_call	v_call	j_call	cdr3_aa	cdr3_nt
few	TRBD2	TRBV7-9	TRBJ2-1	CASSLLSGASGEQFF	TGTGCCAGCAGCTTATTAAGTGGCGCTAGCGGTGAGCAGTTCTTC
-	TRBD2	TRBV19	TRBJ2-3	CASSIGGSVPDTQYF	TGTGCCAGTAGTATAGGCGGGAGCGTCCCAGATACGCAGTATTTT
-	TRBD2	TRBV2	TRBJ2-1	CASSPGTNYNEQFF	TGTGCCAGCAGCCCCGGGACTAACTACAATGAGCAGTTCTTC
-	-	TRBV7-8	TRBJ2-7	CASSLVGGGEQYF	TGTGCCAGCAGCTTAGTTGGGGGCGGCGAGCAGTACTTC
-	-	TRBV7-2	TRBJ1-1	CASSLISLNTEAFF	TGTGCCAGCAGCCTGATAAGTCTGAACACTGAAGCTTTCTTT
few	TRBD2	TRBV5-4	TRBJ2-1	CASSLVGTSGNEQFF	TGTGCCAGCAGCTTGGTAGGGACTAGCGGTAATGAGCAGTTCTTC
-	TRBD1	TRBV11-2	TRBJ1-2	CASSSFLGQGGYGYTF	TGTGCCAGCAGCTCATTCCTCGGACAGGGAGGGTATGGCTACACCTTC
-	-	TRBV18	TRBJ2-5	CASSPGETQYF	TGTGCCAGCTCACCGGGTGAGACCCAGTACTTC
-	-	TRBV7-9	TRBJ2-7	CASSLGAGRDYEQYF	TGTGCCAGCAGCTTAGGCGCGGGACGGGACTACGAGCAGTACTTC
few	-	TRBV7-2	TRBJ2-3	CASGGRFTGTDTQYF	TGTGCCAGCGGGGGGAGATTCACGGGCACAGATACGCAGTATTTT
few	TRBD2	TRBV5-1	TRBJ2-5	CASSMIGLAEETQYF	TGCGCCAGCAGCATGATAGGACTAGCAGAAGAGACCCAGTACTTC
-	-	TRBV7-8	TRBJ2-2	CASSLAPGQSTGELFF	TGTGCCAGCAGCTTAGCGCCCGGACAGTCCACCGGGGAGCTGTTTTTT
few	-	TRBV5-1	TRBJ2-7	CASSLGTAIYEQYF	TGCGCCAGCAGCTTGGGGACAGCAATCTACGAGCAGTACTTC
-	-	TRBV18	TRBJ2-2	CASSPPYLPGELFF	TGTGCCAGCTCACCACCCTATTTACCCGGGGAGCTGTTTTTT
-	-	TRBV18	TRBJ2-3	CASSPPASRRTDTQYF	TGTGCCAGCTCACCACCGGCTAGCAGACGCACAGATACGCAGTATTTT
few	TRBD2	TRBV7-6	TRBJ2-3	CASSLYLREIDTQYF	TGTGCCAGCAGCTTATACCTGCGGGAGATAGATACGCAGTATTTT
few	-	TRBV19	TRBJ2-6	CASKSVSSGANVLTF	TGTGCCAGTAAGTCTGTCTCCTCTGGGGCCAACGTCCTGACTTTC